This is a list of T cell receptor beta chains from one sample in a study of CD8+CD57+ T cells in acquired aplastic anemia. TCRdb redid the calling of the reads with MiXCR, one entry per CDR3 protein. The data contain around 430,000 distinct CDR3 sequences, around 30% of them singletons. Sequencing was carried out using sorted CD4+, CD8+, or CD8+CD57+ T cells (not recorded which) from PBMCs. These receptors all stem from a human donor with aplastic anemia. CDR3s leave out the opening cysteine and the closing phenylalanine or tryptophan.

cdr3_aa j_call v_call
ASSLDTPLGDGYT TRBJ1-2 TRBV11-2
ASSSGQLYGYT TRBJ1-2 TRBV6-5
ATRGIRTEAF TRBJ1-1 TRBV24-1
ASAPGRANTEAF TRBJ1-1 TRBV19
ASSTTWGAHQPQH TRBJ1-5 TRBV19
ASSVDANTEAF TRBJ1-1 TRBV9
ASSSLAFYEQY TRBJ2-7 TRBV11-2
ASSEDGLALNQPQH TRBJ1-5 TRBV10-3
AWSVSLLVNSEQY TRBJ2-7 TRBV30
SARAENIQY TRBJ2-4 TRBV20-1
AGSARGQGNDGYT TRBJ1-2 TRBV25-1
ASSYLDSEQY TRBJ2-7 TRBV6-5
ASSQTGARGYT TRBJ1-2 TRBV5-1
ASSLEQTGVNQPQH TRBJ1-5 TRBV11-2
ASSLGASGGVNEQY TRBJ2-7 TRBV7-8
ASSDRVGYT TRBJ1-2 TRBV9
ATSDFGRPTYQPQH TRBJ1-5 TRBV24-1
AISESALRQSDNYGYT TRBJ1-2 TRBV10-3
AWSVPNTGELF TRBJ2-2 TRBV30
SGGGLEAF TRBJ1-1 TRBV29-1
ASSLTLDTRISEVNTEAF TRBJ1-1 TRBV7-6
ATGERGRFYGYT TRBJ1-2 TRBV10-3
ASSIRLQNYNEQF TRBJ2-1 TRBV11-2
ATSSGQGVAYEQY TRBJ2-7 TRBV24-1
SPGGQYYGYT TRBJ1-2 TRBV29-1
ASSPLEETGLNSPLH TRBJ1-6 TRBV5-1
ASSYPWDREYTGELF TRBJ2-2 TRBV11-2
ASSLRLAGGQETQY TRBJ2-5 TRBV7-9
ASGGLATYEQY TRBJ2-7 TRBV7-9
ASSSSPGNTIY TRBJ1-3 TRBV6-5
ASSQVTGYVNSPLH TRBJ1-6 TRBV4-1
SVNRAGETQY TRBJ2-5 TRBV29-1
SVLTGGSYEQY TRBJ2-7 TRBV29-1
ASTRGHSYNSPLH TRBJ1-6 TRBV6-1
ASNPSPGGYEQY TRBJ2-7 TRBV19
ASSLTGTSQPQH TRBJ1-5 TRBV11-2
ASTHARGIAYEQY TRBJ2-7 TRBV10-3
ASSSNTDRVNNEQF TRBJ2-1 TRBV11-1
ASSLDRGGSNSPLH TRBJ1-6 TRBV5-1
AGRDRTKNSPLH TRBJ1-6 TRBV19
ASSVVAGGSGNEQF TRBJ2-1 TRBV9
ASSSRTGDGSEQY TRBJ2-7 TRBV5-1
ASSLASLAYGYT TRBJ1-2 TRBV7-9
SARVGRGTTLNTEAF TRBJ1-1 TRBV20-1
ASSLALAF TRBJ1-1 TRBV5-8
ASSIASPGAGSEAF TRBJ1-1 TRBV19
ASSSGTSGIGGELF TRBJ2-2 TRBV7-3
ASSESGHEQY TRBJ2-7 TRBV10-1